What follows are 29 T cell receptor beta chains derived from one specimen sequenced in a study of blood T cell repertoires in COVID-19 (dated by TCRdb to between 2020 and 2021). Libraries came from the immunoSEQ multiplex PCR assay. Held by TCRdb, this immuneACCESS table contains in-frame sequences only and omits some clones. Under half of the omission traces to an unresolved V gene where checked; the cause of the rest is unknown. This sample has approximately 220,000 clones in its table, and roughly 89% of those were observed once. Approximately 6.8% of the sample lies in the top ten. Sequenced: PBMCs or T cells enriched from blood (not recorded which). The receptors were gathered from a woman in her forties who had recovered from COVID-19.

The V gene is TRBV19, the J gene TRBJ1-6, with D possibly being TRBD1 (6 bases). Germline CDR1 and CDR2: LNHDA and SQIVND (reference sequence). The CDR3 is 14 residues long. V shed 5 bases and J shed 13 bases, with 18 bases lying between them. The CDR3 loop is CASSARTGPMPLHF. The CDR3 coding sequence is TGTGCCAGTAGTGCTAGAACAGGGCCGATGCCCCTCCACTTT. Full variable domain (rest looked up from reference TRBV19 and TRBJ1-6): DGGITQSPKYLFRKEGQNVTLSCEQNLNHDAMYWYRQDPGQGLRLIYYSQIVNDFQKGDIAEGYSVSREKKESFPLTVTSAQKNPTAFYLCASSARTGPMPLHFGNGTRLTVT.

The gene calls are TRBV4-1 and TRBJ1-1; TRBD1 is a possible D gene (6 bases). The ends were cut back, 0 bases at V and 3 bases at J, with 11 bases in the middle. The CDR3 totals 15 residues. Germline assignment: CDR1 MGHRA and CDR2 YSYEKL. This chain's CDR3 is CASSQDAQGYTEAFF. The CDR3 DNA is TGCGCCAGCAGCCAAGATGCACAGGGATACACTGAAGCTTTCTTT.

The CDR3 DNA sequence: TGCGCCAGCAGCTTGAGTTGGCTAGCGGGAGACCCCGGGGAGCTGTTTTTT. It encodes CASSLSWLAGDPGELFF. The V and J genes are TRBV5-1 and TRBJ2-2; 10 nucleotides match TRBD2. V gave up 1 base and J gave up 6 bases; unmatched junction bases: 9. Germline lookup yields CDR1 SGHRS and CDR2 YFSETQ. This CDR3 has 17 amino acids.

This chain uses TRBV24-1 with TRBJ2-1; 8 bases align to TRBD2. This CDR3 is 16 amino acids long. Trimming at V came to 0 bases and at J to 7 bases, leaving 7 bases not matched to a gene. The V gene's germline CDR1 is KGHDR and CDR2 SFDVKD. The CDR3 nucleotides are TGTGCCACCAGTGATTTGTTAGCGGGACCGTCTAATGAGCAGTTCTTC. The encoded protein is CATSDLLAGPSNEQFF.

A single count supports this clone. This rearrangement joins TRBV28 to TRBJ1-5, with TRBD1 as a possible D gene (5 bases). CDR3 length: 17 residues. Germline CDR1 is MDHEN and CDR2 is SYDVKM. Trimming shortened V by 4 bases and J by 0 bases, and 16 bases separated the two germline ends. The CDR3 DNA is TGTGCCAGCAGTTCGTCCTCGGGGGACCCTAGCAATCAGCCCCAGCATTTT. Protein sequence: CASSSSSGDPSNQPQHF.

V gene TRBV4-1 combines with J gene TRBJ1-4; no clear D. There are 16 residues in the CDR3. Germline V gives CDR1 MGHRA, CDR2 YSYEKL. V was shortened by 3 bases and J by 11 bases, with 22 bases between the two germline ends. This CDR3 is CASSHHRGGSNVKLFF. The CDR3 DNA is TGCGCCAGCAGCCATCACCGGGGAGGGTCTAATGTGAAACTGTTTTTT.

The CDR3 loop is CASSFDRGRTEAFF. CDR3 nucleotides: TGTGCCAGCAGTTTCGACAGGGGGAGAACTGAAGCTTTCTTT. The chain has TRBV2 and TRBJ1-1; 9 bases agree with TRBD1. The CDR3 extends over 14 amino acids. Germline V gene lookup returns CDR1 SNHLY and CDR2 FYNNEI. Trimming cost V 5 bases and J 5 bases; bases outside gene matches: 6.

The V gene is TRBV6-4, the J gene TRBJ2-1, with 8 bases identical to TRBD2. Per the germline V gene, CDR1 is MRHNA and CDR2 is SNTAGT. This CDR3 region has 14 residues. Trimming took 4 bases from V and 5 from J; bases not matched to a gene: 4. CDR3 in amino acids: CASSASGLNNEQFF. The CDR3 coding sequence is TGTGCCAGCAGTGCTAGCGGGTTGAACAATGAGCAGTTCTTC.

The CDR3 protein is CASSPGAGGGIYEQYF. CDR3 DNA sequence: TGTGCCAGCAGCCCGGGGGCGGGAGGAGGGATCTACGAGCAGTACTTC. The V gene is TRBV3-1 (or the pseudogene TRBV3-2), the J gene TRBJ2-7; TRBD2 matches 8 bases. V trimming: 4 bases; J trimming: 3 bases; junction bases outside the gene matches: 11. The CDR3 is 16 amino acids. Per the germline V gene, CDR1 is LGHDT and CDR2 is YNNKEL (reference sequence).

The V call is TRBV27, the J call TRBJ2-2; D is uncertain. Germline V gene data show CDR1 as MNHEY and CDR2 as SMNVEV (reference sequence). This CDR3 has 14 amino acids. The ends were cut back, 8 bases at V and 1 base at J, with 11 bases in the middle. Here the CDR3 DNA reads TGTGCCAGCTGCATCCCGGGGAACACCGGGGAGCTGTTTTTT. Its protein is CASCIPGNTGELFF.

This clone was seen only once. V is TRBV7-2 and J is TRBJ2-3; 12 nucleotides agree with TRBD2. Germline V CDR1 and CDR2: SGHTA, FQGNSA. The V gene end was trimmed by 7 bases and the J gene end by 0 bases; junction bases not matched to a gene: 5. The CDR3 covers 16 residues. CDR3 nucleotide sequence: TGTGCCAGCACCAAGGGGACTAGCGGGAGCACAGATACGCAGTATTTT. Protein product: CASTKGTSGSTDTQYF.

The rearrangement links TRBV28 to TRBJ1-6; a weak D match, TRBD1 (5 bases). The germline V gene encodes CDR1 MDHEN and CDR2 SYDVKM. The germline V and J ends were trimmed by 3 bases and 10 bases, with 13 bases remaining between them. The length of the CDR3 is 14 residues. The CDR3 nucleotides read TGTGCCAGCAGTTTGGGGCCTAAGTACTCACCCCTCCACTTT. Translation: CASSLGPKYSPLHF.

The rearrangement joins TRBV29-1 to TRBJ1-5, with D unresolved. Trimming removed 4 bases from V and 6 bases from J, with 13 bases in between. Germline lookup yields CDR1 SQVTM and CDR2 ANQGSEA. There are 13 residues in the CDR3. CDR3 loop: CSVVPQAGQPQHF. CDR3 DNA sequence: TGCAGCGTTGTCCCGCAGGCGGGTCAGCCCCAGCATTTT.

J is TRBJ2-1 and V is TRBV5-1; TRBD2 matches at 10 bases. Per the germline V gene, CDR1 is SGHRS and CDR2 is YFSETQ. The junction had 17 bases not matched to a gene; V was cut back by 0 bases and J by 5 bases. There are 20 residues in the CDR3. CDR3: CASSLALGAGGPELNNEQFF. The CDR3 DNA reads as TGCGCCAGCAGCTTGGCCCTCGGAGCGGGAGGGCCTGAACTAAACAATGAGCAGTTCTTC. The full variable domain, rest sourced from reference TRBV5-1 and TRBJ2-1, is KAGVTQTPRYLIKTRGQQVTLSCSPISGHRSVSWYQQTPGQGLQFLFEYFSETQRNKGNFPGRFSGRQFSNSRSEMNVSTLELGDSALYLCASSLALGAGGPELNNEQFFGPGTRLTVL.

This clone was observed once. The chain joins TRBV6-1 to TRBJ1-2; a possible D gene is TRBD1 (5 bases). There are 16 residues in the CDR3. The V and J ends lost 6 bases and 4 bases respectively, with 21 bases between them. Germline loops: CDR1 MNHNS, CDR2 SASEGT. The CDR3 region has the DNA TGTGCCAGCAGGGAAACCGGGACTCCATCTGGCTATGGCTACACCTTC. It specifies CASRETGTPSGYGYTF.

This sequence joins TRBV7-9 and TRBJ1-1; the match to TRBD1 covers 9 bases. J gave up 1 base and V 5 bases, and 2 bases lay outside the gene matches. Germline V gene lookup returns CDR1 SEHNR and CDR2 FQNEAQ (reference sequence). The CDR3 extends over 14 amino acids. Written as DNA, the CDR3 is TGTGCCAGCAGCCAGACAGGGGGGAACACTGAAGCTTTCTTT. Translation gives CASSQTGGNTEAFF.

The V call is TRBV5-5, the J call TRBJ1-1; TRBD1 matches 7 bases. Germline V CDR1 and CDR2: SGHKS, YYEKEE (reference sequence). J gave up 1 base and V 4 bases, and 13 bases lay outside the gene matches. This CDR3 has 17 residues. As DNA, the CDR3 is TGTGCCAGCAGCCCTCTAGCCGGACAGGCTGGGAACACTGAAGCTTTCTTT. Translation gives CASSPLAGQAGNTEAFF.

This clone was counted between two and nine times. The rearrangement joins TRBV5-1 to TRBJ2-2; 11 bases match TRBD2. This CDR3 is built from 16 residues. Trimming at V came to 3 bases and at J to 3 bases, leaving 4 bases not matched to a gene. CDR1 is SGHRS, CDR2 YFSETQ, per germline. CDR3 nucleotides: TGCGCCAGCAGCTCGGGACTAGCGGAGCACACCGGGGAGCTGTTTTTT. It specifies CASSSGLAEHTGELFF.

The CDR3 nucleotides read TGCAGTGCTAGTCTAGCGGGAGTAAGGCCCGGGGAGCTGTTTTTT. It codes for CSASLAGVRPGELFF. The chain employs TRBV20-1 and TRBJ2-2; 10 positions match TRBD2. Germline CDR1 is DFQATT and CDR2 is SNEGSKA (reference sequence). The trim removed 3 bases at V and 6 bases at J, leaving 7 bases unmatched. The CDR3 has 15 amino acids.

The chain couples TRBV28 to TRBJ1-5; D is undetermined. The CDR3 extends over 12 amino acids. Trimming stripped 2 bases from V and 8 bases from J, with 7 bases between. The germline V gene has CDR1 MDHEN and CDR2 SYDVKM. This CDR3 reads CASSLRGKPQHF. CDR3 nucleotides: TGTGCCAGCAGTTTACGAGGAAAGCCCCAGCATTTT.

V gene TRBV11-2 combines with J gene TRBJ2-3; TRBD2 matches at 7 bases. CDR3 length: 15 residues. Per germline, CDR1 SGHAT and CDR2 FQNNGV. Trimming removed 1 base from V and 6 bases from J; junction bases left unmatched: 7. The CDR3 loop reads CASSLGGGGWDTQYF. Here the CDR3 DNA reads TGTGCCAGCAGCTTAGGGGGGGGAGGATGGGATACGCAGTATTTT.

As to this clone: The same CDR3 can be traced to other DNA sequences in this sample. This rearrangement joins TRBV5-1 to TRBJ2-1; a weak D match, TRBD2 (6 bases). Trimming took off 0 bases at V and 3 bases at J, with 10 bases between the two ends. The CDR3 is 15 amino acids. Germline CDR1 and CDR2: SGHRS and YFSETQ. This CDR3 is CASSLVVGGYNEQFF. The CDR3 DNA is TGCGCCAGCAGCTTGGTTGTGGGAGGCTACAATGAGCAGTTCTTC.

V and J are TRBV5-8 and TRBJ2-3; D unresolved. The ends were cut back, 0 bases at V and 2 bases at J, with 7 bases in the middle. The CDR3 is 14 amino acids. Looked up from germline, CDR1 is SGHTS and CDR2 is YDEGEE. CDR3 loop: CASSLGHITDTQYF. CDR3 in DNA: TGTGCCAGCAGCTTGGGTCACATCACAGATACGCAGTATTTT. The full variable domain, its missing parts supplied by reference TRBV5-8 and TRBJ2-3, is EAGVTQSPTHLIKTRGQQATLRCSPISGHTSVYWYQQALGLGLQFLLWYDEGEERNRGNFPPRFSGRQFPNYSSELNVNALELEDSALYLCASSLGHITDTQYFGPGTRLTVL.

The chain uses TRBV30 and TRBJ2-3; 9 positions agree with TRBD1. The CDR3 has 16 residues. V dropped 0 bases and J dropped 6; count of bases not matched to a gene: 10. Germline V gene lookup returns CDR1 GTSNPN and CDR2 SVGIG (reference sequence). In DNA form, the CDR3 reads TGTGCCTGGAGTGTACCCGCGACAGGGGGTAGTGATACGCAGTATTTT. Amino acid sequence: CAWSVPATGGSDTQYF.

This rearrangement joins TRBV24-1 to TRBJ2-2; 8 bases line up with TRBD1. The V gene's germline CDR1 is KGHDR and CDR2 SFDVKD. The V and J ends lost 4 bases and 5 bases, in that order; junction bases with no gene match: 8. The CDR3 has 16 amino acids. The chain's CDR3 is CATSERTGWETGELFF. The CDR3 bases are TGTGCCACCAGTGAAAGGACAGGGTGGGAGACCGGGGAGCTGTTTTTT.

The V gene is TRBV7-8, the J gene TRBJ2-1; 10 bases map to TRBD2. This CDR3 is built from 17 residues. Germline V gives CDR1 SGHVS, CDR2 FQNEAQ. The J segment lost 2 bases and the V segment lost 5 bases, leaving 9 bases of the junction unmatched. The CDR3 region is CASSPRTSGKTYNEQFF. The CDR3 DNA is TGTGCCAGCAGCCCTCGGACTAGCGGAAAAACCTACAATGAGCAGTTCTTC.

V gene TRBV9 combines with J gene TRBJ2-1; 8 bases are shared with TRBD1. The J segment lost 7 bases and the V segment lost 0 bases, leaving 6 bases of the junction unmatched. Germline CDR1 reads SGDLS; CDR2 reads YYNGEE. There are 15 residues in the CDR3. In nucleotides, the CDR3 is TGTGCCAGCAGCGTAGAAGGCAGGGGGCTGAATGAGCAGTTCTTC. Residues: CASSVEGRGLNEQFF.

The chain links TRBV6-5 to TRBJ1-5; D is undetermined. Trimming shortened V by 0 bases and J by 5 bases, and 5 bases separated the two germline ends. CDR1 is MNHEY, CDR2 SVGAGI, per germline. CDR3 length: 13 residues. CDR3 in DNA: TGTGCCAGCAGTTACTCGAGTTATCAGCCCCAGCATTTT. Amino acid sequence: CASSYSSYQPQHF.

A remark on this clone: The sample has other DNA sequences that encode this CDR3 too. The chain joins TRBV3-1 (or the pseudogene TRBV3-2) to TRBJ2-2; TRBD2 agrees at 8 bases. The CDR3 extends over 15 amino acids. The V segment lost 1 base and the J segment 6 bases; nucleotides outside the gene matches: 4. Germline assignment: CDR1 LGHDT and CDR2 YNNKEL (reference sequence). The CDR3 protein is CASSQVAGGAGELFF. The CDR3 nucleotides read TGTGCCAGCAGCCAAGTTGCGGGAGGCGCCGGGGAGCTGTTTTTT.